One sample yielded the 22 T cell receptor beta chains listed below, sequenced in a study of T-cell reconstitution after alpha-beta-depleted transplantation in children. Preparation of the TCRbeta library used unique molecular identifiers. TCRdb reprocessed the PCR reads via MiXCR and lists one record per CDR3 protein. The sample includes under 85,000 distinct CDR3 sequences, 15% to 20% of them seen just once. The sequenced sample was PBMCs, mostly from graft donor cells, obtained 360 days after TCRalphabeta/CD19-depleted stem cell transplant. These receptors all come from a male patient between 2 and 10 years old who had a stem cell transplant for acute lymphoblastic leukemia, so the T cells may come from the graft donor.

The chain couples TRBV5-1 to TRBJ2-7, with 14 bases fitting TRBD2. The CDR3 is made up of 15 amino acids. CDR1 is SGHRS, CDR2 YFSETQ, per germline. The V gene end was trimmed by 4 bases and the J gene end by 5 bases; junction bases not matched to a gene: 5. The CDR3 loop reads CASSTGLAGVHEQYF. In DNA form, the CDR3 reads TGCGCCAGCAGCACGGGACTAGCGGGAGTCCACGAGCAGTACTTC. The full variable domain, rest sourced from reference TRBV5-1 and TRBJ2-7, is KAGVTQTPRYLIKTRGQQVTLSCSPISGHRSVSWYQQTPGQGLQFLFEYFSETQRNKGNFPGRFSGRQFSNSRSEMNVSTLELGDSALYLCASSTGLAGVHEQYFGPGTRLTVT.

The genes are TRBV12-3 or TRBV12-4 and TRBJ2-2; the D is unclear. This CDR3 is built from 17 residues. V was trimmed by 7 bases and J by 7 bases, leaving 25 bases between them. CDR3 sequence: CASKLSTHRDVRGELFF. As DNA, the CDR3 is TGTGCCAGCAAATTAAGCACACACAGAGACGTGCGCGGGGAGCTGTTTTTT.

The rearrangement links TRBV5-1 to TRBJ2-7; tentatively, D is TRBD2 (5 bases). V lost 4 bases and J lost 1, with 18 bases in between. Germline V gene lookup returns CDR1 SGHRS and CDR2 YFSETQ. The CDR3 has 16 amino acids. CDR3 in amino acids: CASSPSERRRSYEQYF. The CDR3 DNA reads as TGCGCCAGCAGCCCATCAGAGCGGCGGAGATCCTACGAGCAGTACTTC.

The chain has TRBV5-1 and TRBJ2-3, with D hard to call. The CDR3 has 16 amino acids. Germline V gene lookup returns CDR1 SGHRS and CDR2 YFSETQ. V lost 7 bases and J 1 base, leaving 19 bases between the germline ends. CDR3 nucleotides: TGCGCCAGCCCCACGATGAGCGCCCAAGGCACAGATACGCAGTATTTT. Translating gives CASPTMSAQGTDTQYF.

This clonotype has only a few counts. The DNA of the CDR3 is TGCAGTGCCCGGACTAGCGCAGGCAATGAGCAGTTCTTC. Translating it yields CSARTSAGNEQFF. The chain couples TRBV20-1 to TRBJ2-1, with 9 bases that match TRBD2. Germline V gene lookup returns CDR1 DFQATT and CDR2 SNEGSKA (reference sequence). Trimming cost V 6 bases and J 6 bases; bases outside gene matches: 6. This CDR3 spans 13 amino acids.

This clonotype was recorded many times. The chain is built from TRBV12-3 or TRBV12-4 and TRBJ2-7; 9 bases agree with TRBD2. The CDR3 is 16 amino acids. V dropped 2 bases and J dropped 6; count of bases not matched to a gene: 11. Here the CDR3 DNA reads TGTGCCAGCAGTTTACGAATGCATAGCGGGAGAACCGAGCAGTACTTC. As protein: CASSLRMHSGRTEQYF.

Judged by abundance, this clonotype is medium-sized. V is TRBV5-1 and J is TRBJ2-7; 7 bases align to TRBD1. The ends lost 1 base at V and 12 bases at J; junction bases unmatched: 16. This CDR3 comprises 15 residues. The germline V gene has CDR1 SGHRS and CDR2 YFSETQ. The CDR3 sequence: CASSLKGSGQPTPYF. Here the CDR3 DNA reads TGCGCCAGCAGCTTGAAAGGGTCGGGACAGCCTACCCCGTACTTC.

This clonotype was recorded many times. The rearrangement joins TRBV12-3 or TRBV12-4 to TRBJ2-1; unclear D gene. Deletions cut 4 bases from V and 3 bases from J, with 1 base between. CDR3 size: 11 residues. The CDR3 nucleotides read TGTGCCAGCAGTTACTACAATGAGCAGTTCTTC. As protein: CASSYYNEQFF.

This clonotype was seen more than once but under ten times. The chain couples TRBV6-1 to TRBJ2-2; 11 bases match TRBD2. The junction had 13 bases not matched to a gene; V was cut back by 7 bases and J by 3 bases. This CDR3 is 18 amino acids long. The germline V gene has CDR1 MNHNS and CDR2 SASEGT. The CDR3 DNA reads TGTGCCAGCACCTCCCTAGGTCCGGGACTAGCGGACACCGGGGAGCTGTTTTTT. It encodes CASTSLGPGLADTGELFF.

The chain is built from TRBV5-1 and TRBJ2-7; TRBD1 aligns across 7 bases. The CDR3 runs to 15 residues. The trim removed 0 bases at V and 0 bases at J, leaving 3 bases unmatched. Germline V gene lookup returns CDR1 SGHRS and CDR2 YFSETQ. The CDR3 region has the DNA TGCGCCAGCAGCTTGGCCGGGACAGTCTCCTACGAGCAGTACTTC. It translates to CASSLAGTVSYEQYF.

This clonotype was seen only a few times. The chain employs TRBV7-9 and TRBJ2-1; 10 nucleotides match TRBD2. The V segment lost 6 bases and the J segment 0 bases; nucleotides outside the gene matches: 5. Germline V gene data show CDR1 as SEHNR and CDR2 as FQNEAQ (reference sequence). CDR3 length: 16 amino acids. The CDR3 spells CASRGLAGVSYNEQFF. In DNA form, the CDR3 reads TGTGCCAGCAGAGGGCTAGCGGGAGTCTCCTACAATGAGCAGTTCTTC.

This clonotype has ten or more counts. The chain uses TRBV5-1 and TRBJ2-2, with a possible D match to TRBD2 (6 bases). With 4 bases removed from V and 1 base from J, the gap between germline ends came to 14 bases. The CDR3 consists of 16 residues. Per germline, CDR1 SGHRS and CDR2 YFSETQ. The CDR3 DNA is TGCGCCAGCAGCGGGAGCGGGCCCTGGAACACCGGGGAGCTGTTTTTT. Residues: CASSGSGPWNTGELFF. The whole variable domain, filled in from reference TRBV5-1 and TRBJ2-2, reads KAGVTQTPRYLIKTRGQQVTLSCSPISGHRSVSWYQQTPGQGLQFLFEYFSETQRNKGNFPGRFSGRQFSNSRSEMNVSTLELGDSALYLCASSGSGPWNTGELFFGEGSRLTVL.

There are a few counts of this clonotype. The chain recombines TRBV5-1 with TRBJ2-1, with 14 bases aligning to TRBD2. CDR1 and CDR2 (germline): SGHRS, YFSETQ. J lost 4 bases, V lost 4 bases, and 13 bases had no gene match. This CDR3 is built from 19 residues. CDR3 DNA: TGCGCCAGCAGCGCCCTGACTAGCGGGAGGGTTGGGGTTTACAATGAGCAGTTCTTC. It translates to CASSALTSGRVGVYNEQFF.

The chain links TRBV20-1 to TRBJ2-7; 13 positions match TRBD2. This CDR3 has 18 residues. V lost 2 bases and J lost 3; bases outside the gene matches: 13. CDR1 is DFQATT, CDR2 SNEGSKA, per germline (reference sequence). The CDR3 DNA follows: TGCAGTGCTAGACCTCGGACTAGCGGGAGTAACTGGGTCTACGAGCAGTACTTC. Translation gives CSARPRTSGSNWVYEQYF.

V is TRBV5-8 and J is TRBJ1-2; 7 positions agree with TRBD1. The CDR3 contains 14 residues. Germline-derived CDR1 and CDR2 are SGHTS and YDEGEE. The trim removed 3 bases at V and 4 bases at J, leaving 6 bases unmatched. The CDR3 sequence is CASSYPGTAYGYTF. The CDR3 DNA reads TGTGCCAGCAGCTACCCCGGGACAGCCTATGGCTACACCTTC.

This clonotype was detected a few times. This chain connects TRBV5-1 to TRBJ2-1, with TRBD2 matching over 8 bases. This CDR3 is built from 16 residues. V trimming: 0 bases; J trimming: 0 bases; junction bases outside the gene matches: 2. Germline V lookup: CDR1 SGHRS, CDR2 YFSETQ. For the CDR3, the DNA is TGCGCCAGCAGCTTGGTAGCGGGGAGCTCCTACAATGAGCAGTTCTTC. This codes for CASSLVAGSSYNEQFF.

The chain is built from TRBV3-1 and TRBJ2-1; 9 bases are shared with TRBD2. V gave up 0 bases and J gave up 4 bases; unmatched junction bases: 7. Germline CDR1 is LGHDT and CDR2 is YNNKEL (reference sequence). The CDR3 spans 17 residues. CDR3 in DNA: TGTGCCAGCAGCCAAGATGCGAGGCTAGCGGGGTACAATGAGCAGTTCTTC. This gives the protein CASSQDARLAGYNEQFF.

This clonotype has only a few counts. The chain recombines TRBV7-9 with TRBJ2-5; no definite D call. The CDR3 runs 12 residues. Trimming took off 3 bases at V and 2 bases at J, with 4 bases between the two ends. Germline V lookup: CDR1 SEHNR, CDR2 FQNEAQ (reference sequence). The CDR3 loop is CASSLTQETQYF. The CDR3 DNA follows: TGTGCCAGCAGCTTGACGCAAGAGACCCAGTACTTC.

This clonotype came up many times. J is TRBJ2-1 and V is TRBV29-1; 7 bases are shared with TRBD2. V shed 4 bases, J shed 0 bases, and the junction held 6 bases outside the gene matches. The CDR3 extends over 15 amino acids. CDR1 and CDR2 (germline): SQVTM, ANQGSEA. The CDR3 protein is CSVVLLAASYNEQFF. As DNA, the CDR3 is TGCAGCGTTGTCTTGCTAGCGGCCTCCTACAATGAGCAGTTCTTC.

There are a few counts of this clonotype. The chain recombines TRBV12-3 or TRBV12-4 with TRBJ2-2, with 9 bases matching TRBD2. The CDR3 runs 16 residues. V trimming: 5 bases; J trimming: 2 bases; junction bases outside the gene matches: 6. CDR3 coding DNA: TGTGCCAGCAGTCGCCGAGCGGGAGGAAACACCGGGGAGCTGTTTTTT. This encodes CASSRRAGGNTGELFF.

This rearrangement joins TRBV5-1 to TRBJ1-2; 7 bases agree with TRBD1. J was trimmed by 5 bases and V by 0 bases; bases with no gene match: 4. This CDR3 region has 14 residues. Germline V lookup: CDR1 SGHRS, CDR2 YFSETQ. In nucleotides, the CDR3 is TGCGCCAGCAGCTTGGGAGGGGGCTGGTATGGCTACACCTTC. Translated: CASSLGGGWYGYTF.

This clonotype has a handful of counts. The chain has TRBV25-1 and TRBJ2-7; D is unclear. Germline V CDR1 and CDR2: MGHDK, SYGVNS. This CDR3 has 13 amino acids. V lost 1 base, J lost 0 bases, and 4 bases lay in between. The CDR3: CASSEFSSYEQYF. The CDR3 DNA follows: TGTGCCAGCAGTGAATTCAGCTCCTACGAGCAGTACTTC.